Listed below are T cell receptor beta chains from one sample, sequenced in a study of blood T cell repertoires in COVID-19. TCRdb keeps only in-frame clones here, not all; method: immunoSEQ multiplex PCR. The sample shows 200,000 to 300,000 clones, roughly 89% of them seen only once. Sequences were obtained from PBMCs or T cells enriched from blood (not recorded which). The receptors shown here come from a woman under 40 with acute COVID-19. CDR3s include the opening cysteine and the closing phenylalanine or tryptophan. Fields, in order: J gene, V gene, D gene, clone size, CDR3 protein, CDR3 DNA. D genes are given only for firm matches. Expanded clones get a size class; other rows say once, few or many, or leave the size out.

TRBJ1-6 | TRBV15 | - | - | CATSRDAGHNSPLHF | TGTGCCACCAGCAGAGATGCGGGTCACAATTCACCCCTCCACTTT
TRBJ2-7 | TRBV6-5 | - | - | CASSTPTESYEQYF | TGTGCCAGCAGTACCCCGACAGAGTCCTACGAGCAGTACTTC
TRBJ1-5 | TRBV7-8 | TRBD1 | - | CASSFRRDRGQPQHF | TGTGCCAGCAGCTTTAGGAGGGACAGGGGACAGCCCCAGCATTTT
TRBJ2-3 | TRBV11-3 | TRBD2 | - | CASSWGGRTDTQYF | TGTGCCAGCAGCTGGGGGGGGAGAACAGATACGCAGTATTTT
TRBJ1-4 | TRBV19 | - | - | CASSPPKTGKLFF | TGTGCCAGTAGTCCCCCGAAAACAGGAAAACTGTTTTTT
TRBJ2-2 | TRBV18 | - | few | CASSPVANTGELFF | TGTGCCAGCTCACCAGTAGCGAACACCGGGGAGCTGTTTTTT
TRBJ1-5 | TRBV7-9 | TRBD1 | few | CASSLGGGVDQPQHF | TGTGCCAGCAGCTTAGGAGGGGGCGTAGATCAGCCCCAGCATTTT
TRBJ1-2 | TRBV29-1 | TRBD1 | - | CSVGGTGGYGYTF | TGCAGCGTGGGGGGGACAGGAGGTTATGGCTACACCTTC
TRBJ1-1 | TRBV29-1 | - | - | CSVDRGGGTEAFF | TGCAGCGTTGACCGGGGGGGAGGCACTGAAGCTTTCTTT
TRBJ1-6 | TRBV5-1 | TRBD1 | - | CASSRTGGENSPLHF | TGCGCCAGCAGCCGGACAGGGGGCGAAAATTCACCCCTCCACTTT
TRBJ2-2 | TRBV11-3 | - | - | CASSFGVKTGELFF | TGTGCCAGCAGCTTCGGGGTAAAGACCGGGGAGCTGTTTTTT
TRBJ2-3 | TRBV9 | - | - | CASSVGGGSPITDTQYF | TGTGCCAGCAGCGTTGGGGGGGGCTCCCCTATTACAGATACGCAGTATTTT
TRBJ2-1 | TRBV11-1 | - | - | CASSLGRIDTDNEQFF | TGTGCCAGCAGCTTAGGTAGGATCGACACCGACAATGAGCAGTTCTTC
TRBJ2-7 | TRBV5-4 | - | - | CASSLFGAGGGGDEQYF | TGTGCCAGCAGCTTGTTTGGAGCGGGTGGAGGAGGAGACGAGCAGTACTTC
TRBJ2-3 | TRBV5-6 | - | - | CASSLVRGGDTQYF | TGTGCCAGCAGCTTGGTGCGGGGTGGAGATACGCAGTATTTT
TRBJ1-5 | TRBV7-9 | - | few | CASSLAGGDQPQHF | TGTGCCAGCAGCTTAGCGGGAGGGGATCAGCCCCAGCATTTT
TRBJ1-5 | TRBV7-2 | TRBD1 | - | CASSHRGGQGSNQPQHF | TGTGCCAGCAGCCATAGGGGGGGACAGGGCTCCAATCAGCCCCAGCATTTT